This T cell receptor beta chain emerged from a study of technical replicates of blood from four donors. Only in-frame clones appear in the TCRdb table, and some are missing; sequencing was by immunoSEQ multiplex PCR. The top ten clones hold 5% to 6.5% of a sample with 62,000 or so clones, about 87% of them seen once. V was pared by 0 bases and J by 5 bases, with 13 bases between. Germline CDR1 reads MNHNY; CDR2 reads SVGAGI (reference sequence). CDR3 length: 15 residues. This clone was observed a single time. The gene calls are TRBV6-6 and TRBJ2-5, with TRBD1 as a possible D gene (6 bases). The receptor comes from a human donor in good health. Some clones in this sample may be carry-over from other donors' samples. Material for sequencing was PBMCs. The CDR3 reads CASSYSETGGETQYF. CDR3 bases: TGTGCCAGCAGTTACTCGGAGACAGGCGGGGAGACCCAGTACTTC.